This TCR beta chain was sequenced in a study of OX40 agonist ivuxolimab in advanced cancers. Looking at the study overall: Patients were treated with ivuxolimab, an agonistic anti-OX40 (CD134) antibody. Aged roughly 23 to 79 with a mean of roughly 65 years, they were 75% to 85% male.

Using immunoSEQ multiplex PCR, the repertoire was profiled, and TCRdb retains in-frame clones only, with some absent. The table records fewer than 40,000 clones, around three quarters of them present only once. Anyone with autoimmune disease history or systemic immunosuppression was excluded. Baseline, cycle 4 day 1, and cycle 7 day 1 were the blood sampling points. Sequencing used CD4+ or CD8+ T cells sorted from blood, obtained in a trial of the OX40 agonist ivuxolimab. This clonotype was obtained from an adult with an advanced solid tumor such as melanoma, head and neck, liver or kidney cancer.

The CDR3 sequence is CASSLRLGQGYF. CDR3 nucleotides: TGTGCCAGCAGTTTAAGGTTGGGGCAGGGGTACTTC. V is TRBV27 and J is TRBJ2-7, with D tentatively TRBD1 (5 bases). The CDR3 runs to 12 residues. Trimming removed 2 bases at V and 12 bases at J, with 14 bases between. Per the germline V gene, CDR1 is MNHEY and CDR2 is SMNVEV (reference sequence).